These T cell receptor beta chains were read from a single sample in a study of glioma-infiltrating T cells. TCRdb recomputed calls from the multiplex PCR reads with MiXCR, one row per CDR3 protein. The sample has approximately 120,000 distinct CDR3 sequences, about 25% seen once; the top ten hold about a third. The sequencing input was glioma tissue, nonneoplastic brain tissue, or PBMCs (not recorded which). The source of these receptors is a human donor with low-grade glioma or glioblastoma, undergoing nonglioma brain surgery, or in good health (not recorded which). Each CDR3 is given with its conserved first and last residue. The order of the fields is J gene, clone size, D gene, V gene, CDR3 DNA, CDR3 protein. A D gene is named only where the DNA matches it firmly. Rows may omit the clone size; those that give it use once, few, many or a size class.

TRBJ2-7,many,NA,TRBV4-3,TGCGCCAGCAGCCAAGATGGACTCCCCACCTCCTACGAGCAGTACTTC,CASSQDGLPTSYEQYF
TRBJ2-2,many,NA,TRBV2,TGTGCCAGCAGTGAACGGACCACCGGGGAGCTGTTTTTT,CASSERTTGELFF
TRBJ2-7,NA,TRBD2,TRBV29-1,TGCAGCGTTGAAGGAGGACTAGTCTCCAACGAGCAGTACTTC,CSVEGGLVSNEQYF
TRBJ1-1,many,NA,TRBV5-1,TGCGCCAGCAGCTTGGATCCGGGGAACACTGAAGCTTTCTTT,CASSLDPGNTEAFF
TRBJ1-1,many,NA,TRBV7-2,TGTGCCAGCAGCTTAGACAGTAAAGCGAACACTGAAGCTTTCTTT,CASSLDSKANTEAFF
TRBJ2-1,many,TRBD2,TRBV6-1,TGTGCCAGCAGTGGCTCCGGGACTAGCGGGATCCGGTTCTTC,CASSGSGTSGIRFF
TRBJ1-1,many,TRBD1,TRBV4-2,TGTGCCAGCAGCCAACAGGGGGAAACTGAAGCTTTCTTT,CASSQQGETEAFF
TRBJ2-2,many,TRBD2,TRBV27,TGTGCCAGCTCGCGCATGGGACTAGCGGGATATACCGGGGAGCTGTTTTTT,CASSRMGLAGYTGELFF
TRBJ2-3,NA,TRBD1,TRBV20-1,TGCAGTGCTCGTGACAGGGGGCTATCAGATACGCATTATTTT,CSARDRGLSDTHYF
TRBJ2-7,many,NA,TRBV7-2,TGTGCCAGCAGCCAGAAGGAATCCTCCTACGAGCAGTACTTC,CASSQKESSYEQYF
TRBJ2-1,many,NA,TRBV27,TGTGCCAGCAGTCCTTGGACAGCCTACAATGAGCAGTTCTTC,CASSPWTAYNEQFF
TRBJ2-1,many,NA,TRBV2,TGTGCCAGCAGTTCGCAGGATTATCAGTTCTTC,CASSSQDYQFF
TRBJ2-7,NA,NA,TRBV6-1,TGTGCCAGCAGTGAAGCAGCTCGCATGCAGCGGGCAACCTACGAGCAGCACTTC,CASSEAARMQRATYEQHF
TRBJ1-5,NA,TRBD1,TRBV7-3,TGTGCCAGCAGCTTGCAGGGGGGCCAGCCCCAGCATTTT,CASSLQGGQPQHF
TRBJ1-1,many,TRBD1,TRBV18,TGTGCCAGCTCAGGGGGACAGGGAAACACTGAAGCTTTCTTT,CASSGGQGNTEAFF
TRBJ2-1,many,NA,TRBV7-3,TGTGCCAGTCAGTTGGCCACCAGCTCCTACAATGAGCAGTTCTTC,CASQLATSSYNEQFF
TRBJ1-1,NA,NA,TRBV6-6,TGTGCCGGCCGGGGGGGCCAGGGAACCACTGAAGCTTTCTTT,CAGRGGQGTTEAFF
TRBJ2-6,many,TRBD1,TRBV28,TGTGCCAGCAGTTTAATCGGGACAGGGAAATCTCGGGCCAACGTCCTGACTTTC,CASSLIGTGKSRANVLTF
TRBJ2-7,many,NA,TRBV7-9,TGTGCCAGCAGCTTAGGTGGGGAATTGGACCGTCGGGCCTTC,CASSLGGELDRRAF
TRBJ1-1,many,NA,TRBV3-1,TGTGCCAGCAGCAAAAGGGGCCAGAACACTGAAGCTTTCTTT,CASSKRGQNTEAFF
TRBJ2-1,many,TRBD1,TRBV12-3/TRBV12-4,TGTGCCAGCAGTGGAGGACAGGGTTTGAGGTACAATGAGCAGTTCTTC,CASSGGQGLRYNEQFF
TRBJ2-4,many,TRBD1,TRBV6-1,TGTGCCAGCAGGGGGACAGCCGAAAACATTCAGTACTTC,CASRGTAENIQYF
TRBJ1-1,NA,NA,TRBV30,TGTGCCTGGAGCCCAGGGGACACTGAAGCTTTCTTT,CAWSPGDTEAFF
TRBJ1-1,many,NA,TRBV19,TGTGCCAGTAGTCCCCAGGACAGCATGAACACTGAAGCTTTCTTT,CASSPQDSMNTEAFF
TRBJ2-1,few,NA,TRBV5-1,TGCGCCAGCAGCTTTACGACAGGCAATGAGCAGTTCTTC,CASSFTTGNEQFF
TRBJ2-7,many,TRBD2,TRBV7-8,TGTGCCAGCAGCTTAGTAGGAAGCGGGGGGAGCTCCTACGAGCAGTACTTC,CASSLVGSGGSSYEQYF
TRBJ1-1,many,NA,TRBV28,TGTGCCAGCAGTTCTCGACTATTGGAGAGCCCTGAAGCTTTCTTT,CASSSRLLESPEAFF
TRBJ2-1,few,TRBD1,TRBV29-1,TGCAGCGTTGGAAGGGGACAGGGCTACAATGAGCAGTTCTTC,CSVGRGQGYNEQFF
TRBJ2-3,NA,TRBD2,TRBV3-1,TGTGCCAGCAGCCAATCTCTAGCGGGGGACACAGATACGCAGTATTTT,CASSQSLAGDTDTQYF
TRBJ2-7,NA,TRBD2,TRBV4-1,TGCGCCAGCAGTAGAACGGGACTAACCTCCTACGAGCAGTACTTC,CASSRTGLTSYEQYF
TRBJ1-2,many,NA,TRBV5-1,TGCGCCAGCAGCTTGGTTCCGGGGACGGCGTCTGGCTACACCTTC,CASSLVPGTASGYTF
TRBJ1-1,many,NA,TRBV11-2,TGTGCCAGCAGCTTAAGTATGAGGACCGGGGATACTGAAGCTTTCTTT,CASSLSMRTGDTEAFF
TRBJ2-3,few,NA,TRBV5-1,TGCGCCAGCAGCTCGAAGCCAACAGATACGCAGTATTTT,CASSSKPTDTQYF
TRBJ2-3,many,NA,TRBV6-1,TGTGCCAGCAGCGAGAGTGGGGGGCTTACAGATACGCAGTATTTT,CASSESGGLTDTQYF
TRBJ2-1,few,TRBD2,TRBV29-1,TGCAGCGTTGACCTAAGGGAGCGGGGGCTGAGGGGTGAGCAGTTCTTC,CSVDLRERGLRGEQFF
TRBJ1-1,few,NA,TRBV29-1,TGCAGCGTTGAAATAGTTATGAACACTGAAGCTTTCTTT,CSVEIVMNTEAFF
TRBJ2-3,many,NA,TRBV2,TGTGCCAGCAGTGAATTTGAGCCCCGCACAGATACGCAGTATTTT,CASSEFEPRTDTQYF
TRBJ1-2,few,NA,TRBV29-1,TGCAGCGTTGAAGGGTTTACGGGCGGCTACACCTTC,CSVEGFTGGYTF
TRBJ2-1,NA,NA,TRBV27,TGCGCCAGCAGTTTACGGCGGAGGCTAAACAATGAGCTGTTCTTC,CASSLRRRLNNELFF
TRBJ2-1,NA,NA,TRBV29-1,TGCAGCGTTGAAAAGCGGAACTCCTACAATGAGCAGTTCTTC,CSVEKRNSYNEQFF
TRBJ2-6,NA,NA,TRBV5-6,TGTGCCAGCAGCTTGTGGGGGAATGGGGCCAACGTCCTGACTTTC,CASSLWGNGANVLTF
TRBJ2-1,many,NA,TRBV4-3,TGCGCCAGCAGCCAAGTAGGCTTCTCCTACAATGAGCAGTTCTTC,CASSQVGFSYNEQFF
TRBJ1-1,many,NA,TRBV6-2/TRBV6-3,TGTGCCAGCAGAATCGTGAGCAACACTGAAGCTTTCTTT,CASRIVSNTEAFF
TRBJ2-3,NA,NA,TRBV12-3/TRBV12-4,TGTGCCAGCATAGAAACGCAGGTAGATACGCAGTATTTT,CASIETQVDTQYF
TRBJ2-1,many,NA,TRBV6-2/TRBV6-3,TGTGCCAGCAGACCCGGGACGGGCACCTACAATGAGCAGTTCTTC,CASRPGTGTYNEQFF
TRBJ2-2,many,NA,TRBV7-6,TGTGCCAGCAGCTTTGGGGGCCTCAACACCGGGGAGCTGTTTTTT,CASSFGGLNTGELFF
TRBJ2-4,NA,NA,TRBV7-9,TGTGCCAGCAGCCCTGTGGGGCTAATCGGGGATCACAAAAACATTCAGTACTTC,CASSPVGLIGDHKNIQYF
TRBJ1-1,many,NA,TRBV6-2/TRBV6-3,TGTGCCAGCAGTTACATGAGGGACGGCACTGAAGCTTTCTTT,CASSYMRDGTEAFF
TRBJ2-1,many,TRBD2,TRBV19,TGTGCCAGTAGTATGGGGGGGAGGACCTACAATGAGCAGTTCTTC,CASSMGGRTYNEQFF
TRBJ1-2,many,NA,TRBV6-2/TRBV6-3,TGTGCCAGCAGTTCCTCCCACGGACGCTACACCTTC,CASSSSHGRYTF
TRBJ2-1,many,NA,TRBV28,TGTGCCAGCAGTTTCGTGGCAGGGAAAAGCGAGCAGTTCTTC,CASSFVAGKSEQFF
TRBJ2-1,many,NA,TRBV19,TGTGCCAGTAGTATCGACCAAGGAGCCTACAATGAGCAGTTCTTC,CASSIDQGAYNEQFF
TRBJ2-2,many,TRBD2,TRBV20-1,TGCAGTGCTAGAGATCCCACTAGCGGGGTGGGGGAGCTGTTTTTT,CSARDPTSGVGELFF
TRBJ2-7,many,TRBD1,TRBV29-1,TGCAGCGTTTCGGGACAGGGCTACGAGCAGTACTTC,CSVSGQGYEQYF
TRBJ2-3,many,NA,TRBV12-3/TRBV12-4,TGTGCCAGCAGTTTTTCGACCTATACGCAGTATTTT,CASSFSTYTQYF
TRBJ2-1,many,NA,TRBV2,TGTGCCAACAAGACTGACAATGAGCAGTTCTTC,CANKTDNEQFF
TRBJ2-7,many,NA,TRBV28,TGTGCCAGCAGCCCCTCTTACGCAGTCTCCTACGAGCAGTACTTC,CASSPSYAVSYEQYF
TRBJ2-7,many,TRBD2,TRBV7-9,TGTGCCAGCAGCTTCAGCGGGGGGGATTTCTACGAGCAGTACTTC,CASSFSGGDFYEQYF
TRBJ2-5,many,TRBD1,TRBV6-1,TGTGCCAGCAGTTCGGACAGGGGGCGTTGGGAGACCCAGTACTTC,CASSSDRGRWETQYF
TRBJ2-1,few,NA,TRBV29-1,TGCAGCGTTGTCGGGCTAGCGCGGGATGAGCAGTTCTTC,CSVVGLARDEQFF